These 26 T cell receptor beta chains were all obtained from the same sample, sequenced in a study of identical twins. MiXCR, run by TCRdb on the 5' RACE reads, gives a single entry per CDR3 protein. The sample lists 1.5 million to 2 million distinct CDR3 sequences; less than 40% were seen once. Specimen: cord blood. Receptors were obtained from a newborn girl in good health.

CDR3 nucleotide sequence: TGTGCCAGCTCACCCAGGACAGCCCAGAACACTGAAGCTTTCTTT. Translated, it gives CASSPRTAQNTEAFF. The chain uses TRBV18 and TRBJ1-1, with a possible D match to TRBD1 (6 bases). The CDR3 totals 15 residues. Trimming pared 3 bases from V and 1 base from J, leaving 12 bases between. Per germline, CDR1 KGHSH and CDR2 LQKENI.

This clonotype was found a few times. The rearrangement links TRBV10-3 to TRBJ2-6, with D uncertain. The CDR3 extends over 14 amino acids. Per germline, CDR1 ENHRY and CDR2 SYGVKD. The germline V and J ends were trimmed by 6 bases and 0 bases, with 6 bases remaining between them. In DNA, the CDR3 is TGTGCCATCAGACCGAGCTCTGGGGCCAACGTCCTGACTTTC. Amino acid sequence: CAIRPSSGANVLTF.

The rearrangement uses TRBV6-5 and TRBJ2-7; TRBD1 aligns across 9 bases. V was pared by 1 base and J by 6 bases, with 7 bases of the junction left unmatched. The CDR3 is 15 amino acids. The germline V gene encodes CDR1 MNHEY and CDR2 SVGAGI. CDR3 bases: TGTGCCAGCAGTTACTTGCCCGGGACAGGGAGCGAGCAGTACTTC. This encodes CASSYLPGTGSEQYF.

The chain recombines TRBV6-1 with TRBJ2-3; 9 nucleotides agree with TRBD2. The CDR3 loop spans 18 amino acids. Trimming removed 2 bases from V and 8 bases from J; junction bases left unmatched: 17. Germline CDR1 and CDR2: MNHNS and SASEGT. The CDR3 spells CASSESLFAGGPTGTQYF. The CDR3 nucleotides read TGTGCCAGCAGTGAATCCCTTTTTGCGGGAGGGCCGACGGGTACGCAGTATTTT.

This chain links TRBV20-1 with TRBJ2-5; 14 bases map to TRBD2. Germline loops: CDR1 DFQATT, CDR2 SNEGSKA (reference sequence). The CDR3 length is 13 residues. With V trimmed by 4 bases and J by 9 bases, 4 bases remained unmatched. The CDR3 here is CSAKGLAGVPQYF. The CDR3 nucleotides are TGCAGTGCTAAGGGACTAGCGGGAGTCCCCCAGTACTTC.

This clonotype occurred a few times. The chain employs TRBV6-2 or TRBV6-3 and TRBJ1-2; a weak D match, TRBD1 (5 bases). The CDR3 is 15 amino acids. CDR1 is MNHEY and CDR2 is SVGEGT in the germline V gene. The V end was cut by 6 bases, the J end by 4 bases, with 18 bases between. CDR3 in DNA: TGTGCCAGCAGCCTCCCTTTCGACAGCTCCTATGGCTACACCTTC. Residues: CASSLPFDSSYGYTF.

This clonotype was detected a few times. The chain has TRBV6-1 and TRBJ1-1; the D is unclear. Trimming took off 8 bases at V and 2 bases at J, with 12 bases between the two ends. The CDR3 runs to 13 residues. Germline CDR1 is MNHNS and CDR2 is SASEGT. The CDR3 here is CASCVLRNTEAFF. CDR3 DNA: TGTGCCAGCTGCGTCCTACGTAACACTGAAGCTTTCTTT.

The V and J genes are TRBV28 and TRBJ2-7; 8 nucleotides line up with TRBD1. The CDR3 contains 18 residues. Germline V gene sequence: CDR1 MDHEN, CDR2 SYDVKM. V was pared by 2 bases and J by 3 bases, with 15 bases of the junction left unmatched. The DNA of the CDR3 is TGTGCCAGCAGTTTAGCCCTTCAAGGACAGGGCCTTCTCTACGAGCAGTACTTC. It codes for CASSLALQGQGLLYEQYF.

This clonotype was seen a few times. The chain links TRBV19 to TRBJ2-7, with a tentative D call TRBD2 (5 bases). With 3 bases removed from V and 10 bases from J, the gap between germline ends came to 10 bases. Germline-derived CDR1 and CDR2 are LNHDA and SQIVND (reference sequence). The CDR3 length is 11 residues. The CDR3 loop reads CASSISGIQYF. CDR3 DNA: TGTGCCAGTAGTATTTCGGGGATTCAGTACTTC.

This clonotype was seen once. The V and J genes are TRBV12-3 or TRBV12-4 and TRBJ1-6; D unclear. This CDR3 has 14 residues. Trimming removed 2 bases from V and 10 bases from J, with 12 bases in between. CDR3 DNA sequence: TGTGCCAGCAGTTTAAGTGTCGGCAGATCACCCCTCCACTTT. As protein: CASSLSVGRSPLHF.

The chain is built from TRBV20-1 and TRBJ2-1; 13 nucleotides agree with TRBD2. The DNA end is more similar to TRBJ2-7, so the J call may be wrong. The CDR3 length is 18 residues. Looked up from germline, CDR1 is DFQATT and CDR2 is SNEGSKA (reference sequence). CDR3 in amino acids: CSATELAGGPPSYNEQYF. The CDR3, as DNA: TGCAGTGCTACGGAACTAGCGGGAGGGCCACCCTCCTACAATGAGCAGTACTTC.

The V gene is TRBV20-1, the J gene TRBJ2-3; D is undetermined. Between the trimmed V and J ends, which lost 3 bases and 2 bases, there was a span of 6 bases. CDR1 and CDR2 from the germline V gene are DFQATT and SNEGSKA (reference sequence). The CDR3 contains 12 residues. The CDR3 bases are TGCAGTGCTAGCCACAACACAGATACGCAGTATTTT. Translation gives CSASHNTDTQYF.

This clonotype was found a few times. V gene TRBV7-7 combines with J gene TRBJ2-3, with D perhaps TRBD1 or TRBD2 (6 bases each). Germline CDR1 reads SSHAT; CDR2 reads FNYEAQ (reference sequence). This CDR3 has 14 residues. The DNA of the CDR3 is TGTGCTAGCGGACCGACAGGCTTATTGGATACGCAGTATTTT. Protein: CASGPTGLLDTQYF.

This chain connects TRBV11-2 to TRBJ1-2; the D is unclear. Trimming pared 1 base from V and 6 bases from J, leaving 6 bases between. The CDR3 has 12 residues. Per germline, CDR1 SGHAT and CDR2 FQNNGV. The CDR3 DNA reads as TGTGCCAGCAGCTTAGGAAAGGATGGCTACACCTTC. Amino acids: CASSLGKDGYTF.

This sequence joins TRBV20-1 and TRBJ2-1; D call uncertain. The CDR3 covers 11 residues. Germline V gene data show CDR1 as DFQATT and CDR2 as SNEGSKA (reference sequence). Trimming took 3 bases from V and 9 from J, leaving 9 bases between them. The CDR3 DNA is TGCAGTGCTAGCTTATTTAGTGAGCAGTTCTTC. As protein: CSASLFSEQFF.

The rearrangement links TRBV27 to TRBJ2-3, with D maybe TRBD2 (5 bases). CDR3 length equals 15 residues. The germline V gene encodes CDR1 MNHEY and CDR2 SMNVEV (reference sequence). Between the trimmed V and J ends, which lost 5 bases and 2 bases, there was a span of 14 bases. The CDR3: CASSPPHGLTDTQYF. In DNA form, the CDR3 reads TGTGCCAGCAGTCCACCCCACGGACTCACAGATACGCAGTATTTT.

This clonotype has only a few counts. The rearrangement joins TRBV20-1 to TRBJ2-3; possible D gene TRBD2, 6 bases. Germline loops: CDR1 DFQATT, CDR2 SNEGSKA (reference sequence). V was trimmed by 3 bases and J by 3 bases, leaving 16 bases between them. This CDR3 is built from 15 residues. CDR3 loop: CSASPSAGMTDTQYF. DNA for the CDR3: TGCAGTGCTAGCCCATCGGCGGGGATGACAGATACGCAGTATTTT.

The genes are TRBV20-1 and TRBJ1-2, with D maybe TRBD1 (5 bases). This CDR3 spans 15 amino acids. Germline values: CDR1 DFQATT, CDR2 SNEGSKA (reference sequence). V was trimmed by 0 bases and J by 2 bases, leaving 13 bases between them. The chain's CDR3 is CSAREWDFLNYGYTF. The CDR3 coding sequence is TGCAGTGCTAGAGAGTGGGACTTCCTAAACTATGGCTACACCTTC.

This chain connects TRBV20-1 to TRBJ2-3; tentatively, D is TRBD1 (6 bases). V lost 5 bases and J 1 base, leaving 19 bases between the germline ends. This CDR3 contains 16 residues. CDR1 is DFQATT and CDR2 is SNEGSKA in the germline V gene (reference sequence). The CDR3: CSAQGSPVTGTDTQYF. The CDR3 DNA sequence: TGCAGTGCTCAGGGGAGTCCAGTCACTGGCACAGATACGCAGTATTTT.

The chain joins TRBV12-3 or TRBV12-4 to TRBJ1-6; TRBD1 matches at 12 bases. V was clipped by 6 bases and J by 11 bases; unmatched bases: 5. This CDR3 has 14 amino acids. The CDR3 sequence is CASSRGQGATPLHF. Written as DNA, the CDR3 is TGTGCCAGCAGCAGGGGACAGGGGGCAACACCCCTCCACTTT.

The chain couples TRBV7-2 to TRBJ2-3, with 15 bases lining up with TRBD2. The CDR3 loop spans 20 amino acids. Germline assignment: CDR1 SGHTA and CDR2 FQGNSA. V lost 7 bases, J lost 3 bases, and 17 bases stayed unmatched. The CDR3 loop reads CASTLHPGTSGGIGTDTQYF. The DNA for the CDR3 is TGTGCCAGCACCCTACACCCCGGGACTAGCGGGGGGATTGGTACAGATACGCAGTATTTT. The full variable domain, rest sourced from reference TRBV7-2 and TRBJ2-3, is GAGVSQSPSNKVTEKGKDVELRCDPISGHTALYWYRQSLGQGLEFLIYFQGNSAPDKSGLPSDRFSAERTGGSVSTLTIQRTQQEDSAVYLCASTLHPGTSGGIGTDTQYFGPGTRLTVL.

This chain uses TRBV6-6 with TRBJ2-1; maybe TRBD1 (5 bases). The CDR3 is 15 amino acids. The V end lost 2 bases, the J end lost 0 bases, and 8 bases lay between the germline ends. Germline V gives CDR1 MNHNY, CDR2 SVGAGI (reference sequence). CDR3 residues: CASSYGASSYNEQFF. The DNA of the CDR3 is TGTGCCAGCAGTTACGGGGCCAGCTCCTACAATGAGCAGTTCTTC.

The sample holds many counts of this clonotype. This chain connects TRBV3-1 to TRBJ2-5; D ambiguous. CDR3 size: 15 residues. The V end was cut by 3 bases, the J end by 2 bases, with 13 bases between. In germline, CDR1 is LGHDT, CDR2 YNNKEL (reference sequence). The CDR3 region has the DNA TGTGCCAGCAGCCACTCGGGCACAGCTCAAGAGACCCAGTACTTC. Translated, it gives CASSHSGTAQETQYF.

This chain joins TRBV20-1 and TRBJ2-3, with D possibly being TRBD2 (5 bases). V lost 6 bases and J lost 0, with 13 bases in between. The CDR3 has 14 residues. Germline CDR1 DFQATT, CDR2 SNEGSKA (reference sequence). This CDR3 reads CSAHQRRSTDTQYF. In nucleotides, the CDR3 is TGCAGTGCCCATCAGCGGAGAAGCACAGATACGCAGTATTTT.

J is TRBJ2-2 and V is TRBV2; unclear D gene. The CDR3 runs 12 residues. Germline V gene lookup returns CDR1 SNHLY and CDR2 FYNNEI. The ends were cut back, 4 bases at V and 7 bases at J, with 7 bases in the middle. The CDR3 region is CASSGVGGELFF. DNA of the CDR3: TGTGCCAGCAGTGGTGTCGGCGGGGAGCTGTTTTTT.

The rearrangement links TRBV15 to TRBJ2-3; D not resolved. CDR3 length equals 14 residues. The V gene lost 0 bases and the J gene lost 2 bases, with 6 bases spanning the gap. CDR1 and CDR2 from the germline V gene are LNHNV and YYDKDF (reference sequence). CDR3: CATSREQPTDTQYF. In DNA, the CDR3 is TGTGCCACCAGCAGAGAACAGCCCACAGATACGCAGTATTTT.